This T cell receptor beta chain was retrieved from a study of patients and donors after allogeneic stem cell transplantation. This clonotype occurred many times. MiXCR was run by TCRdb on the RT-PCR reads, yielding one entry per CDR3 protein. Of some 880,000 distinct CDR3 sequences in the sample, around 17% were seen once. The receptor was isolated from a human donor who was either an allogeneic HSCT recipient or a stem cell or donor lymphocyte infusion donor (not recorded which). It is not recorded whose cells these are; they may come from a transplant donor. The sample was blood, either unsorted or a sorted T cell fraction (not recorded which).

The CDR3 is CASSPGNEQFF. In DNA, the CDR3 is TGTGCCAGCAGCCCGGGCAATGAGCAGTTCTTC. The chain links TRBV18 to TRBJ2-1, with unresolved D. Germline CDR1 KGHSH, CDR2 LQKENI. Trimming removed 8 bases from V and 6 bases from J, with 8 bases in between. The CDR3 runs to 11 residues. Complete variable domain (other parts from reference TRBV18 and TRBJ2-1): NAGVMQNPRHLVRRRGQEARLRCSPMKGHSHVYWYRQLPEEGLKFMVYLQKENIIDESGMPKERFSAEFPKEGPSILRIQQVVRGDSAAYFCASSPGNEQFFGPGTRLTVL.